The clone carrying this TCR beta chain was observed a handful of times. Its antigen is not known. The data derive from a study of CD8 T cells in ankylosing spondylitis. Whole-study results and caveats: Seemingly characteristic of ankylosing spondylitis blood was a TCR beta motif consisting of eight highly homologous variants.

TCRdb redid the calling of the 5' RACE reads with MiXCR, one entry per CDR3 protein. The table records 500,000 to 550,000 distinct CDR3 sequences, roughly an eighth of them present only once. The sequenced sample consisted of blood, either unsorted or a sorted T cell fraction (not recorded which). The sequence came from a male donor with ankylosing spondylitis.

The DNA for the CDR3 is TGCAGCGGGAGGGGAGGAGGAGAAGAGACCCAGTACTTC. Protein sequence: CSGRGGGEETQYF. This chain joins TRBV29-1 and TRBJ2-5; TRBD2 is a possible D gene (6 bases). Trimming shortened V by 7 bases and J by 3 bases, and 15 bases separated the two germline ends. This CDR3 region has 13 residues. Looked up from germline, CDR1 is SQVTM and CDR2 is ANQGSEA. Supplemented by reference TRBV29-1 and TRBJ2-5, the full variable domain reads SAVISQKPSRDICQRGTSLTIQCQVDSQVTMMFWYRQQPGQSLTLIATANQGSEATYESGFVIDKFPISRPNLTFSTLTVSNMSPEDSSIYLCSGRGGGEETQYFGPGTRLLVL.